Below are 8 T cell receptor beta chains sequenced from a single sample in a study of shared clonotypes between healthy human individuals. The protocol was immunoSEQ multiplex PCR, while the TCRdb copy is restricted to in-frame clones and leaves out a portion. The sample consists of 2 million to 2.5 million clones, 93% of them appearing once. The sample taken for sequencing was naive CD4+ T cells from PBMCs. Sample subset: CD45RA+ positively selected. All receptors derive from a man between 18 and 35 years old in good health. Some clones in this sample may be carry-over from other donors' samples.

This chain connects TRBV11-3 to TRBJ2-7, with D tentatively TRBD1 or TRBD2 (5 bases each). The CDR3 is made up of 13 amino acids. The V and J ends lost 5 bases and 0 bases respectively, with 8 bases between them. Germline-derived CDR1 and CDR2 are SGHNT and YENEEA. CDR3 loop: CASSTRGSYEQYF. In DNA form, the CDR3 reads TGTGCCAGCAGCACTAGGGGCTCCTACGAGCAGTACTTC.

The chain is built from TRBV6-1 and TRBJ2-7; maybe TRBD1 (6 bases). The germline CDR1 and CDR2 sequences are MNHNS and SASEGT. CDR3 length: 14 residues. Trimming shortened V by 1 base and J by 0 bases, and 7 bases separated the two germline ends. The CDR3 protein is CASSEGDTSYEQYF. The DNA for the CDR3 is TGTGCCAGCAGTGAAGGGGACACCTCCTACGAGCAGTACTTC.

The CDR3 region has the DNA TGTGCCAGCAGTGCAAGACAGCCTGCGTACTACGAGCAGTACTTC. It translates to CASSARQPAYYEQYF. This sequence joins TRBV27 and TRBJ2-7, with a tentative D call TRBD1 (5 bases). Trimming took 5 bases from V and 3 from J, leaving 17 bases between them. This CDR3 is built from 15 residues. Germline V gene sequence: CDR1 MNHEY, CDR2 SMNVEV (reference sequence).

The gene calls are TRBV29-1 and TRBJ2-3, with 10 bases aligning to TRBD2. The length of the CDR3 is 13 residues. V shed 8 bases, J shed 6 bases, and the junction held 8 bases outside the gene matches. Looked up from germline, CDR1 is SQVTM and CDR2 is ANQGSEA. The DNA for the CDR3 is TGCAGCACTAGCGGGGTCCTCGTGGATACGCAGTATTTT. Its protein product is CSTSGVLVDTQYF.

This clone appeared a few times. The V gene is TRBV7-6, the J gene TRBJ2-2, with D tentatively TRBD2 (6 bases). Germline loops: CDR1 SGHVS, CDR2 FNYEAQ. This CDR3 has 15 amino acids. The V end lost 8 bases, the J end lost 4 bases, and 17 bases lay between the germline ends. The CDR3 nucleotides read TGTGCCAGCGTTAGAACGGGAGATGGCACCGGGGAGCTGTTTTTT. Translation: CASVRTGDGTGELFF.

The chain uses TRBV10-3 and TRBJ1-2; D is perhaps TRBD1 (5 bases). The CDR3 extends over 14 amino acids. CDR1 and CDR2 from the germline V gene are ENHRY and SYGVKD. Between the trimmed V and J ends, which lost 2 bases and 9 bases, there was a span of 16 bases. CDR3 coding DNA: TGTGCCATCAGTGAGGTTGGAGGGGAGAGGAGCTACACCTTC. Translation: CAISEVGGERSYTF.

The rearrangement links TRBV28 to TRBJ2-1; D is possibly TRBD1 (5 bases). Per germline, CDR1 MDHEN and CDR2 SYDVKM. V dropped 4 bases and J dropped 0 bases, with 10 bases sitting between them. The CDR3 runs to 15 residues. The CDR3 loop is CASSYTGPSYNEQFF. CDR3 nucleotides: TGTGCCAGCAGTTATACAGGACCCTCCTACAATGAGCAGTTCTTC.

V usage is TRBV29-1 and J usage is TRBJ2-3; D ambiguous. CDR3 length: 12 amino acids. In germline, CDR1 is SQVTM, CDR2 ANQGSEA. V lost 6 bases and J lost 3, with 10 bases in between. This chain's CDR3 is CSVETGTDTQYF. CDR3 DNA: TGCAGCGTGGAGACCGGGACAGATACGCAGTATTTT.